This TCR beta chain was recorded in a study of glioma-infiltrating T cells after dendritic cell vaccination. About the study: Autologous tumor lysate was loaded overnight onto monocyte-derived dendritic cells grown seven days with IL-4 and GM-CSF.

Sequenced by immunoSEQ multiplex PCR; TCRdb stores in-frame clones only, minus some. The table includes tens of thousands of clones, roughly 85% detected once. Fresh-frozen tumor tissue and more than two years of survival data were available for all. Germline lookup yields CDR1 SGHTS and CDR2 YDEGEE. With V trimmed by 0 bases and J by 7 bases, 9 bases remained unmatched. CDR3 length equals 16 residues. The study, taken as a whole, reports: Longer survival after dendritic cell vaccination followed higher pretreatment TIL content.

Note on this clone: What it binds is unknown.

The receptor was derived from a human donor with glioblastoma. The chain joins TRBV5-8 to TRBJ2-3; 9 nucleotides match TRBD2. The sequences come from blood, collected before dendritic cell vaccination. The CDR3 DNA is TGTGCCAGCAGCTTGGTCGCTAGCGGGGCCGCTTATACGCAGTATTTT. This codes for CASSLVASGAAYTQYF.